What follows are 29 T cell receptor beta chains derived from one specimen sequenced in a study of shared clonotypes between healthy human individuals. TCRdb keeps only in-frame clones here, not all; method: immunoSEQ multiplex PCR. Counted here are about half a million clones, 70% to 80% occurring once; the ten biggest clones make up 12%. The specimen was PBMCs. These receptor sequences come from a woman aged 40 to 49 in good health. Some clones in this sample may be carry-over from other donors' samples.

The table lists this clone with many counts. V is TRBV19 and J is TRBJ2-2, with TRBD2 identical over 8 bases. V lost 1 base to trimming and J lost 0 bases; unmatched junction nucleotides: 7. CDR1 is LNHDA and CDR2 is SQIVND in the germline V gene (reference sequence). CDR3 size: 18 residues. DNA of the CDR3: TGTGCCAGTAGTATAGGTATGGGACTAGTAGCGAACACCGGGGAGCTGTTTTTT. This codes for CASSIGMGLVANTGELFF.

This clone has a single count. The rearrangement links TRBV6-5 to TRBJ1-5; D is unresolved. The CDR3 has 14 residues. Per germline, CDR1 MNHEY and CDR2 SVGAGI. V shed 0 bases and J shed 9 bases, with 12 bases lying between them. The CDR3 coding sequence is TGTGCCAGCAGTTACTCCCCCGCCGTAGGGCCCCAGCATTTT. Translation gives CASSYSPAVGPQHF.

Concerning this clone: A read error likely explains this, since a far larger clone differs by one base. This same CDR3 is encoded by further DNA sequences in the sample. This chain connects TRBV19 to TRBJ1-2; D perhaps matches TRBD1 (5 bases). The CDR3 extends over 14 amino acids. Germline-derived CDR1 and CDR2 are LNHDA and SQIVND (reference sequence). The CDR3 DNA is TGTGCTAGTAGTCCGCAGGGCCGCAACTATGGCTACACCTTC. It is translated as CASSPQGRNYGYTF.

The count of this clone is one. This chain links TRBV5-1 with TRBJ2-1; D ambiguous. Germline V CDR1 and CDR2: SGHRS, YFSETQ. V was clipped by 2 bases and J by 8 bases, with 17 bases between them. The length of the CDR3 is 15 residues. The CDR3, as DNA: TGCGCCAGCAGCTTCGGGCTTACCCCCTCGGATGAGCAGTTCTTC. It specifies CASSFGLTPSDEQFF.

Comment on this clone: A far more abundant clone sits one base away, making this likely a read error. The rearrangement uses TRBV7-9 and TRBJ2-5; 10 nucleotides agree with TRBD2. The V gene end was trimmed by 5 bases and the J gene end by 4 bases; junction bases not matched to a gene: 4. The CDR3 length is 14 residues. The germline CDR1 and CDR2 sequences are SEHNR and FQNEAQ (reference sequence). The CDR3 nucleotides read TGTGCCAGCAGCCCCCGGACTAGCGGAGAGACCCAGTACTTC. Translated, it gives CASSPRTSGETQYF.

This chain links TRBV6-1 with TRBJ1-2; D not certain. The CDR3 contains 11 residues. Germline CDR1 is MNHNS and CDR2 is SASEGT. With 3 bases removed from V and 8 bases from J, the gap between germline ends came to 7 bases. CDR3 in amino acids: CASSDLTGYTF. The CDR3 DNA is TGTGCCAGCAGTGATTTGACCGGCTACACCTTC.

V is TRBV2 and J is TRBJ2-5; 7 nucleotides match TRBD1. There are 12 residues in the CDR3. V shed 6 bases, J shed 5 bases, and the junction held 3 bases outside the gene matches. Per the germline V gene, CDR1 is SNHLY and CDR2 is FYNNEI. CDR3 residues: CASRQGRETQYF. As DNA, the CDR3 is TGTGCCAGCAGACAGGGGCGTGAGACCCAGTACTTC.

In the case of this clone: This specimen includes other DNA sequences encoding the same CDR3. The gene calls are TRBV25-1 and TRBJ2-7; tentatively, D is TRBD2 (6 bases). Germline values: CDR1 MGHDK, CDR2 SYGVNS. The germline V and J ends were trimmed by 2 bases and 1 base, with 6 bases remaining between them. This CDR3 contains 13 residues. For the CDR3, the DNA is TGTGCCAGCAGTGAAGGAGGGTCCTACGAGCAGTACTTC. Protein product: CASSEGGSYEQYF.

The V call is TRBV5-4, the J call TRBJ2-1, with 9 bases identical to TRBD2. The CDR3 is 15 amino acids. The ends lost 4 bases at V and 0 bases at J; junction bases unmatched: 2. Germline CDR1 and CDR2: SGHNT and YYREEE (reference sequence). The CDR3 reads CASSPLAGSYNEQFF. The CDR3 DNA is TGTGCCAGCAGCCCACTAGCGGGCTCCTACAATGAGCAGTTCTTC. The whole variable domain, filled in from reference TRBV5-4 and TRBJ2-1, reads ETGVTQSPTHLIKTRGQQVTLRCSSQSGHNTVSWYQQALGQGPQFIFQYYREEENGRGNFPPRFSGLQFPNYSSELNVNALELDDSALYLCASSPLAGSYNEQFFGPGTRLTVL.

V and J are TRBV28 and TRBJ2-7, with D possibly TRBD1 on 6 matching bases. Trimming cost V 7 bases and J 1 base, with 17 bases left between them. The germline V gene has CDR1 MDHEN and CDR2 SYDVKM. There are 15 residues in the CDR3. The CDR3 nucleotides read TGTGCCAGCACCCTTCAGGGGACCCTATCCTACGAGCAGTACTTC. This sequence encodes CASTLQGTLSYEQYF.

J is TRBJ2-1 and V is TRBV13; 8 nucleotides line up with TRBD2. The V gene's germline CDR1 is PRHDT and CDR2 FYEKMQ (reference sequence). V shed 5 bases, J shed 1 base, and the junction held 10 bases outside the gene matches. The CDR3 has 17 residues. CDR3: CASSLPNSGVSYNEQFF. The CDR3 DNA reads TGTGCCAGCAGCCTCCCGAATAGCGGGGTATCCTACAATGAGCAGTTCTTC.

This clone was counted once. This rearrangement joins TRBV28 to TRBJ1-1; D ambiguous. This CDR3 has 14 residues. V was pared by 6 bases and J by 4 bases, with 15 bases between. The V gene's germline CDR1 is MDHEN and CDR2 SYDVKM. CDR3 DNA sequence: TGTGCCAGCAGCCACGCACTGAGTTCCACTGAAGCTTTCTTT. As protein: CASSHALSSTEAFF.

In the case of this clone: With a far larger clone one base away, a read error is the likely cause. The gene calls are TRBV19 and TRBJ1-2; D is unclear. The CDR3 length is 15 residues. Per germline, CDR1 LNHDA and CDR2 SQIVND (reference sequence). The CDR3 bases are TGTGCCAGTAGTCCCCGTGACACCCTGAACTATGGCTGCACCTTC. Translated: CASSPRDTLNYGCTF.

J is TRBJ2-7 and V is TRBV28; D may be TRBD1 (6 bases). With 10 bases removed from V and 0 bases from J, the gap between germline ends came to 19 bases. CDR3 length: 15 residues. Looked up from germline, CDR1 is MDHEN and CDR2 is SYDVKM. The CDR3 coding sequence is TGTGCCACGGATTCTTTGGGCAGGGGCTCCTACGAGCAGTACTTC. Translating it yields CATDSLGRGSYEQYF.

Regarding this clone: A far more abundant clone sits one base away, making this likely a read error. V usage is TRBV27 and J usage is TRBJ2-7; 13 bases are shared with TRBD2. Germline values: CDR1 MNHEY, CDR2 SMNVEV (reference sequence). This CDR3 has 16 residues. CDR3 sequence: CASSSKLAGGPGEQHF. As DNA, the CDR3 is TGTGCCAGCAGTTCGAAACTAGCGGGAGGGCCGGGTGAGCAGCACTTC.

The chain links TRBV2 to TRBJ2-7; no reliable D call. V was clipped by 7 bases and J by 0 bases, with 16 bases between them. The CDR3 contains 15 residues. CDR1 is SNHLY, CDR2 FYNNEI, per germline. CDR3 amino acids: CASKGSGVYSYEQYF. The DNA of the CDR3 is TGTGCCAGCAAAGGTTCAGGCGTATACTCCTACGAGCAGTACTTC.

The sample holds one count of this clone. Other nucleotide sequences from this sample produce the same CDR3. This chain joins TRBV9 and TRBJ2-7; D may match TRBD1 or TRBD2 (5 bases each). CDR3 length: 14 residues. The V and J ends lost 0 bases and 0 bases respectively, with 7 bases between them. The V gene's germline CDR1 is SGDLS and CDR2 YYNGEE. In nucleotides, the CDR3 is TGTGCCAGCAGCGTAGGGGGGAGCTCCTACGAGCAGTACTTC. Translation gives CASSVGGSSYEQYF.

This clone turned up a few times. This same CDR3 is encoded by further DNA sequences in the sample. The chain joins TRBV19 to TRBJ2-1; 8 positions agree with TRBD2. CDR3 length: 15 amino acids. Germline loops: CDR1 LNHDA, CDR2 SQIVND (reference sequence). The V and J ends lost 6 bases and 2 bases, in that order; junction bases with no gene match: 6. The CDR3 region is CASSVSGLAYNEQFF. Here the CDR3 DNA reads TGTGCCAGTAGCGTCTCGGGACTAGCCTACAATGAGCAGTTCTTC.

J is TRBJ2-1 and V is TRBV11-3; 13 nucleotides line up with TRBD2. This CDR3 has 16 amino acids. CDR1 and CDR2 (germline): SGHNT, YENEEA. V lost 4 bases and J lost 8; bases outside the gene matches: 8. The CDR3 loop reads CASSSWTSGSLDEQFF. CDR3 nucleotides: TGTGCCAGCAGCTCATGGACTAGCGGGAGTTTAGATGAGCAGTTCTTC.

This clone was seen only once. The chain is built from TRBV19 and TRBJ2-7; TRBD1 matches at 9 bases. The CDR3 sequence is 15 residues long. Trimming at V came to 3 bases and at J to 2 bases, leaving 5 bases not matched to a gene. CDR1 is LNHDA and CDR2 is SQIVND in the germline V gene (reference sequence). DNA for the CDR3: TGTGCCAGTAGTATGGGGACAGGGATCACCTACGAGCAGTACTTC. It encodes CASSMGTGITYEQYF.

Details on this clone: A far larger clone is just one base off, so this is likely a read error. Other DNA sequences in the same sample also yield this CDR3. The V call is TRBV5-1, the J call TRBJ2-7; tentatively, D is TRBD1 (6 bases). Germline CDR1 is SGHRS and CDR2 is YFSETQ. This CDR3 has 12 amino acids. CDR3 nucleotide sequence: TGCGCCAGTAGTTCACAGGGATGGGGGCAGTACTTT. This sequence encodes CASSSQGWGQYF. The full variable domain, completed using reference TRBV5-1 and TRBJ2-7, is KAGVTQTPRYLIKTRGQQVTLSCSPISGHRSVSWYQQTPGQGLQFLFEYFSETQRNKGNFPGRFSGRQFSNSRSEMNVSTLELGDSALYLCASSSQGWGQYFGPGTRLTVT.

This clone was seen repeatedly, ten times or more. This CDR3 reads CASSLPLRSGSQNYGYTF. CDR3 coding DNA: TGCGCCAGCAGCTTGCCCCTAAGGTCCGGGTCCCAAAACTATGGCTACACCTTC. The chain joins TRBV5-1 to TRBJ1-2; D remains unclear. This CDR3 has 18 amino acids. V gave up 1 base and J gave up 2 bases, with 21 bases separating them. CDR1 is SGHRS, CDR2 YFSETQ, per germline.

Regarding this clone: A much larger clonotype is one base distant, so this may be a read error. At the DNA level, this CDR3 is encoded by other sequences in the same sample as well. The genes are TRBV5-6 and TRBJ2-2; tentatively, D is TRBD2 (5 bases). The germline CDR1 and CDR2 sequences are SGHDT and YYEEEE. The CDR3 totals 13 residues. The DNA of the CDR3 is TGTGCCAGCAGCTTTGTTATCACCGGGGAACTGTTTTTT. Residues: CASSFVITGELFF.

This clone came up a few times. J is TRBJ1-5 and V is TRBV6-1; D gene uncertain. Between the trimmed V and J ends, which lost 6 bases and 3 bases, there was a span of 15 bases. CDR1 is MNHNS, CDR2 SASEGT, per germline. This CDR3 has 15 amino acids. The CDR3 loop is CASSAVGQNNQPQHF. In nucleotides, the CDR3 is TGTGCCAGCAGCGCCGTAGGGCAGAACAATCAGCCCCAGCATTTT.

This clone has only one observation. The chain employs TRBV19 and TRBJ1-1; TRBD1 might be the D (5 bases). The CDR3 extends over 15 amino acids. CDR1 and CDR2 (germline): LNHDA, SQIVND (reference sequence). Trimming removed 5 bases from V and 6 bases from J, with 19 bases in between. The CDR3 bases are TGTGCCAGTAGTTCGATGGGGCCCCCCAAGGCTGAAGCTTTCTTT. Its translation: CASSSMGPPKAEAFF.

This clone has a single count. The DNA of the CDR3 is TGTGCCAGCAGCTCCATCCGGGGCGCCGGCTACGAGCAGTACTTC. This gives the protein CASSSIRGAGYEQYF. The chain is built from TRBV11-2 and TRBJ2-7; TRBD1 or TRBD2 may be the D gene (5 bases each). Germline V gives CDR1 SGHAT, CDR2 FQNNGV. The CDR3 totals 15 residues. Trimming cost V 4 bases and J 3 bases, with 16 bases left between them.

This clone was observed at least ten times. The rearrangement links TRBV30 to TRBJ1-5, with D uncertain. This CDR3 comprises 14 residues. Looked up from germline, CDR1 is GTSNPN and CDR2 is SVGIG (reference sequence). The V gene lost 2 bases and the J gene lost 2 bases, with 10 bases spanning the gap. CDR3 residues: CAWSLNAGNQPQHF. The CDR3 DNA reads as TGTGCCTGGAGTCTCAATGCGGGCAATCAGCCCCAGCATTTT. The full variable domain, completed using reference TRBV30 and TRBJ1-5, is SQTIHQWPATLVQPVGSPLSLECTVEGTSNPNLYWYRQAAGRGLQLLFYSVGIGQISSEVPQNLSASRPQDRQFILSSKKLLLSDSGFYLCAWSLNAGNQPQHFGDGTRLSIL.

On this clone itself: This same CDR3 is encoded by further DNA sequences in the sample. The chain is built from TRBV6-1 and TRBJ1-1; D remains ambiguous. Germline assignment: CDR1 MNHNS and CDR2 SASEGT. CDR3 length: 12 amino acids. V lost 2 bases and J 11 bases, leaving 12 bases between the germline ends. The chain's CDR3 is CASSEWTVGAFF. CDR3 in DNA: TGTGCCAGCAGTGAATGGACGGTTGGGGCTTTCTTT.

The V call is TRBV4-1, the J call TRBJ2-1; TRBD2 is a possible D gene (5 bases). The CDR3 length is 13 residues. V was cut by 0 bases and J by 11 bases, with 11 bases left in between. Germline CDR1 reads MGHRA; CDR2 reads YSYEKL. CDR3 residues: CASSQEQAEQQFF. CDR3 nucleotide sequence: TGCGCCAGCAGCCAAGAACAAGCGGAGCAGCAGTTCTTC.